The clone carrying this TCR beta chain is medium-sized (0.01 to 0.1%) within its sample. The CDR3 runs to 14 residues. Trimming cost V 1 base and J 2 bases, with 7 bases left between them. CDR1 and CDR2 from the germline V gene are LGHNA and YSLEER. This sample was taken from a study of beta chain features in type 1 diabetes. The whole isolated RNA underwent reverse transcription, so sequencing captured expressed TCRB transcripts. Generated by immunoSEQ multiplex PCR, the TCRdb table keeps only in-frame clones and is missing some. The data show some 200,000 clones, roughly a tenth seen once. Sample: central memory CD4+ T cells from blood. This chain joins TRBV4-3 and TRBJ2-3; weak D call: TRBD1 (6 bases). This sequence originates from a man aged 18 to 35 in good health. CDR3 amino acids: CASSQGQVTDTQYF. The CDR3, as DNA: TGCGCCAGCAGCCAAGGACAGGTCACAGATACGCAGTATTTT.